This T cell receptor beta chain was obtained from a study of blood T cells in healthy people across ages. Using a J-beta primer mix together with a sample-barcoded 5' primer, a second PCR was run for roughly 7 to 11 cycles. A tag from a template-switch adaptor with 12 random nucleotides marked each cDNA molecule. TCRdb re-called the 5' RACE reads with MiXCR, one entry per CDR3 protein. The sample records over a million distinct CDR3 sequences, approximately 43% being singletons. Study outcomes and limitations: TCR beta diversity tracked closely with naive T cell percentage. Considered underestimates were the diversity estimates obtained from one million T cells.

The trim removed 7 bases at V and 7 bases at J, leaving 9 bases unmatched. This CDR3 is built from 12 residues. CDR1 and CDR2 from the germline V gene are SQVTM and ANQGSEA. In its sample, this clonotype was seen a few times. The antigen is undetermined. This clonotype was obtained from a woman under 30 in good health. Sequenced input: blood. V is TRBV29-1 and J is TRBJ1-2; 7 positions match TRBD1. CDR3 sequence: CSAPGDRAGYTF. CDR3 coding DNA: TGCAGCGCTCCCGGTGACAGGGCTGGCTACACCTTC.